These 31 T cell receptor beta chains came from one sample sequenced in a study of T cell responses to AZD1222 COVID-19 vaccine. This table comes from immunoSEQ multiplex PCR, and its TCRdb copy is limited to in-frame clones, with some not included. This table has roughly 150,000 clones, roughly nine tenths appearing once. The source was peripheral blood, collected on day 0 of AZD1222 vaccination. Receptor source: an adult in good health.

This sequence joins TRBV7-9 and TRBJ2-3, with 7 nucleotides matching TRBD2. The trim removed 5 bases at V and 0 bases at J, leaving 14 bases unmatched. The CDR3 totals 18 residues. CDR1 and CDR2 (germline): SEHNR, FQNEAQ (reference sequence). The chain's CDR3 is CASSRVIGGSRSTDTQYF. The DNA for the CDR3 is TGTGCCAGCAGCCGAGTCATCGGGGGGAGTCGTAGCACAGATACGCAGTATTTT.

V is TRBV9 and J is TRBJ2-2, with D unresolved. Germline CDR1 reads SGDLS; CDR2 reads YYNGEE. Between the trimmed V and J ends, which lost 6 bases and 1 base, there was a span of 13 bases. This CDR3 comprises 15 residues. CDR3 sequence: CASTPDTLNTGELFF. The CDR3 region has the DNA TGTGCCAGCACCCCCGACACCCTGAACACCGGGGAGCTGTTTTTT. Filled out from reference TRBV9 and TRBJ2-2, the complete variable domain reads DSGVTQTPKHLITATGQRVTLRCSPRSGDLSVYWYQQSLDQGLQFLIQYYNGEERAKGNILERFSAQQFPDLHSELNLSSLELGDSALYFCASTPDTLNTGELFFGEGSRLTVL.

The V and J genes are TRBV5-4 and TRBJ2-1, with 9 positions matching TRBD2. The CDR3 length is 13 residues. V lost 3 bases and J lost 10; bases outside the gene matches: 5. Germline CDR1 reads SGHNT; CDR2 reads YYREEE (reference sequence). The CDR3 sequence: CASSSILAGEQFF. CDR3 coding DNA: TGTGCCAGCAGCTCAATTCTAGCGGGGGAGCAGTTCTTC. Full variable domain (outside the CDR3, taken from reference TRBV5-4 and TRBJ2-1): ETGVTQSPTHLIKTRGQQVTLRCSSQSGHNTVSWYQQALGQGPQFIFQYYREEENGRGNFPPRFSGLQFPNYSSELNVNALELDDSALYLCASSSILAGEQFFGPGTRLTVL.

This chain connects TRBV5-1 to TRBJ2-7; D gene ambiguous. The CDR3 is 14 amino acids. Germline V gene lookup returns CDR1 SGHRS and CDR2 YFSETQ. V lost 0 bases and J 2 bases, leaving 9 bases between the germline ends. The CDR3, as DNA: TGCGCCAGCAGCTTGGTCCCGGAAACCTACGAGCAGTACTTC. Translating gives CASSLVPETYEQYF.

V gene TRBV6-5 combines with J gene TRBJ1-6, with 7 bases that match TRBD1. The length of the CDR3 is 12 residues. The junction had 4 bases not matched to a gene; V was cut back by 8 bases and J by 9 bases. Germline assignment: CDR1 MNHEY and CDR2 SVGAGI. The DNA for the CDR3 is TGTGCCAGCGGTAACAGGGGTTCACCCCTCCACTTT. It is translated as CASGNRGSPLHF.

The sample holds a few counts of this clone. The CDR3 nucleotides read TGTGCCAGCAGCTCAGGACAAACCTCTGGAAACACCATATATTTT. This translates into CASSSGQTSGNTIYF. The chain joins TRBV7-2 to TRBJ1-3; maybe TRBD1 (5 bases). V was shortened by 4 bases and J by 0 bases, with 10 bases between the two germline ends. This CDR3 region has 15 residues. Per the germline V gene, CDR1 is SGHTA and CDR2 is FQGNSA.

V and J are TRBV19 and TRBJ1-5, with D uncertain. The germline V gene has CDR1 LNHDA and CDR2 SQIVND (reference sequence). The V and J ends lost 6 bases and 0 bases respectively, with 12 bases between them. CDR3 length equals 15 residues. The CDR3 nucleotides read TGTGCCAGTAGAACCCAGGAGTATAGCAATCAGCCCCAGCATTTT. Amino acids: CASRTQEYSNQPQHF. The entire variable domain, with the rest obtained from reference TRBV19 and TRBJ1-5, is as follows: DGGITQSPKYLFRKEGQNVTLSCEQNLNHDAMYWYRQDPGQGLRLIYYSQIVNDFQKGDIAEGYSVSREKKESFPLTVTSAQKNPTAFYLCASRTQEYSNQPQHFGDGTRLSIL.

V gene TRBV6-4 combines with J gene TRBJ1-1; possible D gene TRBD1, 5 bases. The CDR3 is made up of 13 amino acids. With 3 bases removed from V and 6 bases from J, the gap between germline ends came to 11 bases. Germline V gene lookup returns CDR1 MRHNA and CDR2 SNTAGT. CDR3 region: CASSEGDGAEAFF. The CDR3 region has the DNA TGTGCCAGCAGTGAAGGGGACGGGGCTGAAGCTTTCTTT.

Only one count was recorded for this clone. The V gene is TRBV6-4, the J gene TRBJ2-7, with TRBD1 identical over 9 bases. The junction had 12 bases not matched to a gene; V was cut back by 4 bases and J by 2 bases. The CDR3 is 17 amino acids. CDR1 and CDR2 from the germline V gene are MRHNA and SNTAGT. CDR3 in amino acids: CASSGGVRDRDPYEQYF. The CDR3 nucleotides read TGTGCCAGCAGTGGAGGAGTTCGGGACAGGGATCCCTACGAGCAGTACTTC.

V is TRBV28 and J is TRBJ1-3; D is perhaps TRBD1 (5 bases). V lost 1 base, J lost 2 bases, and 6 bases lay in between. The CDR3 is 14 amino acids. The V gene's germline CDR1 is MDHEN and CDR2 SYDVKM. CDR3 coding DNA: TGTGCCAGCAGTTTATCAGGGACTGGAAACACCATATATTTT. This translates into CASSLSGTGNTIYF.

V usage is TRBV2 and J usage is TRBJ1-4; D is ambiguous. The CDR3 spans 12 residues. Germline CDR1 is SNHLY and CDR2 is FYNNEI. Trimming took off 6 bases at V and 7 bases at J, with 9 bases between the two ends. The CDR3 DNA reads TGTGCCAGCAGAAGGGATGGTGAAAAACTGTTTTTT. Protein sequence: CASRRDGEKLFF.

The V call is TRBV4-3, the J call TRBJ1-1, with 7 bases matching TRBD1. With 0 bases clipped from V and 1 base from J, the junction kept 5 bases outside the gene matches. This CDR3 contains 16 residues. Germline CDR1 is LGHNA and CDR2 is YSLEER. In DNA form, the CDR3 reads TGCGCCAGCAGCCAAGATTGGGACAGAACGAACACTGAAGCTTTCTTT. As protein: CASSQDWDRTNTEAFF.

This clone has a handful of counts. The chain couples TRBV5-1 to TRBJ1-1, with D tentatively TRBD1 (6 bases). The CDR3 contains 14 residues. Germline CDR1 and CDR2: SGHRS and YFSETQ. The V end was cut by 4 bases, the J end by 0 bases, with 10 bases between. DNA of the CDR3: TGCGCCAGCAGCCTCTGGGGGCTGAACACTGAAGCTTTCTTT. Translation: CASSLWGLNTEAFF.

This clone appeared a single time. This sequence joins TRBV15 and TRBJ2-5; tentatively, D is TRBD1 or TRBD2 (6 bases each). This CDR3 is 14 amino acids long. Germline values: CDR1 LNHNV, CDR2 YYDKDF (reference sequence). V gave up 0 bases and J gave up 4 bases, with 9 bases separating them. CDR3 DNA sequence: TGTGCCACCAGCAGAGATGGAGGGGGAGAGACCCAGTACTTC. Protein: CATSRDGGGETQYF.

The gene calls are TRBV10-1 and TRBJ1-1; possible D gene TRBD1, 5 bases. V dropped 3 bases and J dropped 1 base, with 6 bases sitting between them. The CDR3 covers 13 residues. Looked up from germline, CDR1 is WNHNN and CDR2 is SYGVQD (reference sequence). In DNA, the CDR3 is TGCGCCAGCAGTGATGGGGCGAACACTGAAGCTTTCTTT. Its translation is CASSDGANTEAFF.

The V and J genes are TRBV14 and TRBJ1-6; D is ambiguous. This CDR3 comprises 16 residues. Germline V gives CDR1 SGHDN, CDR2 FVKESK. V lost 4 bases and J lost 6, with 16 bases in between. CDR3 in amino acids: CASSRDKGVLNSPLHF. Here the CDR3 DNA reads TGTGCCAGCAGCCGAGATAAAGGAGTGCTTAATTCACCCCTCCACTTT.

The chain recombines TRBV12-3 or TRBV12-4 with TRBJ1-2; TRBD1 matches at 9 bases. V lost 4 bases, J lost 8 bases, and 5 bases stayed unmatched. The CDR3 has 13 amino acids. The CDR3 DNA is TGTGCCAGCAGTTCACAGGGGGCTGTAGGCTACACCTTC. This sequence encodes CASSSQGAVGYTF.

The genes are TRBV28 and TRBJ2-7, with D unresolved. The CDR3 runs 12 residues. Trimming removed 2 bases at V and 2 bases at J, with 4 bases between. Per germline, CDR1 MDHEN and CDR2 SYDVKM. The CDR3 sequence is CASSLPAYEQYF. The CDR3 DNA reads TGTGCCAGCAGTTTACCGGCCTACGAGCAGTACTTC. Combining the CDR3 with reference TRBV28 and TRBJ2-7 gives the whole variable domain DVKVTQSSRYLVKRTGEKVFLECVQDMDHENMFWYRQDPGLGLRLIYFSYDVKMKEKGDIPEGYSVSREKKERFSLILESASTNQTSMYLCASSLPAYEQYFGPGTRLTVT.

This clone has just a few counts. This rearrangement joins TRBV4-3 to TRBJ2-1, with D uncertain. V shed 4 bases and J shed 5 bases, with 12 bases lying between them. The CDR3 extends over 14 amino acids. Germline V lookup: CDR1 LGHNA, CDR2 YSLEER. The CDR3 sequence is CASSPDQSDNEQFF. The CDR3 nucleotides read TGCGCCAGCAGCCCAGACCAGTCCGACAATGAGCAGTTCTTC.

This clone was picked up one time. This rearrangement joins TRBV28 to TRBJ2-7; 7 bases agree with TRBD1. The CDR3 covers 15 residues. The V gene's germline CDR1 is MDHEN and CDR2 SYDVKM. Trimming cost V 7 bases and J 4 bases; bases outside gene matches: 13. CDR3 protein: CASTPRQGFGYEQYF. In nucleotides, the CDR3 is TGTGCCAGCACCCCAAGACAGGGATTTGGTTACGAGCAGTACTTC.

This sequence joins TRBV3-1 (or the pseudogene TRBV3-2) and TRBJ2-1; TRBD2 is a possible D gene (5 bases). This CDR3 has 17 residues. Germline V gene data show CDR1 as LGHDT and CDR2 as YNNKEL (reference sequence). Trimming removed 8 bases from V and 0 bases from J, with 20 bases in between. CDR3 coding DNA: TGTGCCAGCGGATTTAATCGGGGAAAAAGCTCCTACAATGAGCAGTTCTTC. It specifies CASGFNRGKSSYNEQFF.

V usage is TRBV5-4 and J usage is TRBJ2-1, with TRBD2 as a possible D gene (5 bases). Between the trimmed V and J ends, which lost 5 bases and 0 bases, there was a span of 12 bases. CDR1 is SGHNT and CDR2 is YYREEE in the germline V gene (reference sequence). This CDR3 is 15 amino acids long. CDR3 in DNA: TGTGCCAGCAGGAGGGAATTTAGCTCCTACAATGAGCAGTTCTTC. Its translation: CASRREFSSYNEQFF.

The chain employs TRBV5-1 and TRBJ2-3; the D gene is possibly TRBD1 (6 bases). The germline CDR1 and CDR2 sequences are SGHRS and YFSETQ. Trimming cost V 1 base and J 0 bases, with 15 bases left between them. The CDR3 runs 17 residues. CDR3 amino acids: CASSLSFGTLSTDTQYF. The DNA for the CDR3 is TGCGCCAGCAGCTTGTCTTTCGGGACACTGAGCACAGATACGCAGTATTTT.

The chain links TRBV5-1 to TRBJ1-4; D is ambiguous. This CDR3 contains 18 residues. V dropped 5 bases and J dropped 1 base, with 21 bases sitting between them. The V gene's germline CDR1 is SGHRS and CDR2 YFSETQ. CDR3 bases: TGCGCCAGCAGGGTCCGTGATACGGGGATTGGAACTAATGAAAAACTGTTTTTT. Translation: CASRVRDTGIGTNEKLFF.

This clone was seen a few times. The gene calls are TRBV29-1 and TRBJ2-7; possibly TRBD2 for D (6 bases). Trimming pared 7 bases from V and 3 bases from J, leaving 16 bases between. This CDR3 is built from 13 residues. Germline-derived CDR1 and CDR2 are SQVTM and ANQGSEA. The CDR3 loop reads CSAGTPGVYEQYF. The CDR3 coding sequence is TGCAGCGCTGGGACTCCTGGGGTCTACGAGCAGTACTTC.

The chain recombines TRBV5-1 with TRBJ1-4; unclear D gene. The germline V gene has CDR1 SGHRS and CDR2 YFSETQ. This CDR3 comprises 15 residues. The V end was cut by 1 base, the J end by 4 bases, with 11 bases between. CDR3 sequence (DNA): TGCGCCAGCAGCTTGTGGTCGGGAGATAATGAAAAACTGTTTTTT. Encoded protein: CASSLWSGDNEKLFF.

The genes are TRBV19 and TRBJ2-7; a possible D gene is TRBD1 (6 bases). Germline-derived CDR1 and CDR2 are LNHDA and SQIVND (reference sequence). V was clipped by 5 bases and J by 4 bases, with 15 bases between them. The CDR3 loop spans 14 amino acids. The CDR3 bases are TGTGCCAGTAGTTCCAGGGGTCTGAGGTACGAGCAGTACTTC. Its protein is CASSSRGLRYEQYF.

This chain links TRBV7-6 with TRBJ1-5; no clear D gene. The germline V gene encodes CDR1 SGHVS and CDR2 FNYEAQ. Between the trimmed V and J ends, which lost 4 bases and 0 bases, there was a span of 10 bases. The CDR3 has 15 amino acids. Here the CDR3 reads CASSSSKNSNQPQHF. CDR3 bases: TGTGCCAGCAGCTCAAGTAAGAATAGCAATCAGCCCCAGCATTTT.

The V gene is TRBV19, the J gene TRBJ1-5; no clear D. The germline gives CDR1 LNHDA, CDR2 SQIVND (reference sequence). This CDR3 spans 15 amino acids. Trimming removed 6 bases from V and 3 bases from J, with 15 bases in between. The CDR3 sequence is CASSGEEHDNQPQHF. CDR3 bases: TGTGCCAGTAGCGGGGAGGAGCACGACAATCAGCCCCAGCATTTT. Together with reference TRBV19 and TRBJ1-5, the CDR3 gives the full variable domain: DGGITQSPKYLFRKEGQNVTLSCEQNLNHDAMYWYRQDPGQGLRLIYYSQIVNDFQKGDIAEGYSVSREKKESFPLTVTSAQKNPTAFYLCASSGEEHDNQPQHFGDGTRLSIL.

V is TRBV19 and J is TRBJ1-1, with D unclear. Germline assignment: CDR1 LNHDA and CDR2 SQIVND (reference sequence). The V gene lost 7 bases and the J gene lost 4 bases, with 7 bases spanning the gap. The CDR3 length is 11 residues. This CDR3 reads CASTAPTEAFF. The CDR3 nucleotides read TGTGCCAGTACCGCACCCACTGAAGCTTTCTTT.

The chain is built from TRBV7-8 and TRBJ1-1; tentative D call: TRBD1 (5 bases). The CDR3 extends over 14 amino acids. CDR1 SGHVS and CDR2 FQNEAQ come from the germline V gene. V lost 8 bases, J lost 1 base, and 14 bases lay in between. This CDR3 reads CASLRGRGNTEAFF. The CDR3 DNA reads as TGTGCCAGCCTCCGTGGGAGGGGGAACACTGAAGCTTTCTTT.